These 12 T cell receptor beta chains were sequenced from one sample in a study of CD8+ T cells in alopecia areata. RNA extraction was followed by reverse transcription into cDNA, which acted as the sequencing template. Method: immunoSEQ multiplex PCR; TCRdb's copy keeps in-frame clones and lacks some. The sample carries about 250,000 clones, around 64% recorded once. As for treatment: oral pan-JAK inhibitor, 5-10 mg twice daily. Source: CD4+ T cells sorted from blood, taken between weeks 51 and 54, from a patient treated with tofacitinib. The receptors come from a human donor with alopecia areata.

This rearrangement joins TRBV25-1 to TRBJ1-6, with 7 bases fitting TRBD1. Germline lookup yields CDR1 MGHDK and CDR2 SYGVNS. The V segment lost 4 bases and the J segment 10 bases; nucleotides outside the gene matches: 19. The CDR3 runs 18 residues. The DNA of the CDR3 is TGTGCCAGCAGTGCACCCCCCGGCCTCGACAGGGCGGGCTCACCCCTCCACTTT. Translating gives CASSAPPGLDRAGSPLHF.

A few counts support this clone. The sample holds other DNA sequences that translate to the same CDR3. In DNA, the CDR3 is TGTGCCAGCTCACCGCTCGGGGGAGAGACCCAGTACTTC. It is translated as CASSPLGGETQYF. The chain links TRBV18 to TRBJ2-5; tentative D call: TRBD2 (6 bases). Germline V gene data show CDR1 as KGHSH and CDR2 as LQKENI. The CDR3 length is 13 residues. The V end lost 3 bases, the J end lost 4 bases, and 9 bases lay between the germline ends.

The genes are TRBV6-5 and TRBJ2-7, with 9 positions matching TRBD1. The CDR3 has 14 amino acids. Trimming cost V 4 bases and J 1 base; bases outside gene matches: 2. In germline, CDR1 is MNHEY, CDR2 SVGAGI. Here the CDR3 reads CASSSTGGSYEQYF. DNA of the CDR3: TGTGCCAGCAGTTCGACAGGGGGGTCCTACGAGCAGTACTTC.

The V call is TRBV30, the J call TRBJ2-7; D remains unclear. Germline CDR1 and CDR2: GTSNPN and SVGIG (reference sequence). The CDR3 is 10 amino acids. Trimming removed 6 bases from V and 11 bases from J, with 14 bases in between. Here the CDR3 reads CACLGEEKYF. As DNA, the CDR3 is TGTGCCTGCCTTGGAGAAGAGAAGTACTTC. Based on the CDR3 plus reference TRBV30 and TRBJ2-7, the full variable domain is SQTIHQWPATLVQPVGSPLSLECTVEGTSNPNLYWYRQAAGRGLQLLFYSVGIGQISSEVPQNLSASRPQDRQFILSSKKLLLSDSGFYLCACLGEEKYFGPGTRLTVT.

The CDR3 loop is CAWDRGTGNTIYF. Written as DNA, the CDR3 is TGTGCCTGGGACAGGGGAACTGGAAACACCATATATTTT. This chain uses TRBV30 with TRBJ1-3, with 8 bases lining up with TRBD1. The V and J ends lost 5 bases and 2 bases, in that order; junction bases with no gene match: 2. The CDR3 is 13 amino acids. Germline loops: CDR1 GTSNPN, CDR2 SVGIG (reference sequence).

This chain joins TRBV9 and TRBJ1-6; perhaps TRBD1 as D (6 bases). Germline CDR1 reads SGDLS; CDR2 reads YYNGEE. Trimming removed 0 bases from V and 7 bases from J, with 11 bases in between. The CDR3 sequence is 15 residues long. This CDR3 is CASSVVGQKNSPLHF. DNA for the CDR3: TGTGCCAGCAGCGTAGTCGGACAGAAAAATTCACCCCTCCACTTT.

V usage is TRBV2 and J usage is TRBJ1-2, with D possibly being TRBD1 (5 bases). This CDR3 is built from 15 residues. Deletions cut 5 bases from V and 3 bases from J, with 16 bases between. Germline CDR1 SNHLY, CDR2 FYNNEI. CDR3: CASSPNLRGDYGYTF. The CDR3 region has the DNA TGTGCCAGCAGTCCCAACCTGAGGGGAGACTATGGCTACACCTTC.

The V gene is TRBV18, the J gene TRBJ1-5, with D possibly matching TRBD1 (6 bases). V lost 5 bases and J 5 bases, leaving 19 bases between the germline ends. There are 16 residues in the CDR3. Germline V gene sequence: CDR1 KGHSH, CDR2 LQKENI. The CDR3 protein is CASSAITGSADQPQHF. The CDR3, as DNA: TGTGCCAGCTCAGCGATTACAGGGTCGGCCGATCAGCCCCAGCATTTT.

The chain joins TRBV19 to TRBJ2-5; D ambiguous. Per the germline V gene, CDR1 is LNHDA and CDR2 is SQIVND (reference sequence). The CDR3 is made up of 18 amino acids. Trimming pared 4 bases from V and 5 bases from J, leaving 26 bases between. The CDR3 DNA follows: TGTGCCAGTAGTACGCCGGCCCCCGTGGGCTCAGTTTTGGAGACCCAGTACTTC. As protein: CASSTPAPVGSVLETQYF.

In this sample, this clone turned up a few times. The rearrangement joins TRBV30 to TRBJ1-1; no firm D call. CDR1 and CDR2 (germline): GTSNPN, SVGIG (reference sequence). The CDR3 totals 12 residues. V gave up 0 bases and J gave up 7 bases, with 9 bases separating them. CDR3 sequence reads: CAWSVGNFEAFF. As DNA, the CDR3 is TGTGCCTGGAGTGTAGGGAATTTTGAAGCTTTCTTT.

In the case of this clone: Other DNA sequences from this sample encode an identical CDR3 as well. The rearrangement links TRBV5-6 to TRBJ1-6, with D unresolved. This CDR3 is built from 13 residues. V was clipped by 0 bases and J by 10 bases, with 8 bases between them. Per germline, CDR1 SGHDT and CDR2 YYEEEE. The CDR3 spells CASSLGAHSPLHF. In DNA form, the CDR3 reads TGTGCCAGCAGCTTGGGGGCTCACTCACCCCTCCACTTT.

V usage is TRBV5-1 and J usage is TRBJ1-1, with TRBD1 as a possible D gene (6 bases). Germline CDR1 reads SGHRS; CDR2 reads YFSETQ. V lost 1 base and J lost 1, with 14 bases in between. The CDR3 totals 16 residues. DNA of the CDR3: TGCGCCAGCAGCTTGCGGGGGGCGGAGGCGAACACTGAAGCTTTCTTT. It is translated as CASSLRGAEANTEAFF.